The following is a T cell receptor beta chain sequence with its context. The sample is drawn from a study of T cell changes during pregnancy in multiple sclerosis. Sequenced by immunoSEQ multiplex PCR; TCRdb stores in-frame clones only, minus some. The sample holds over 40,000 clones, more than 75% seen once. The CDR3 runs to 13 residues. The V and J ends lost 2 bases and 5 bases, in that order; junction bases with no gene match: 0. Germline CDR1 and CDR2: MNHEY and SVGAGI. V is TRBV6-5 and J is TRBJ2-5; 9 bases are a match to TRBD2. Sequencing used CD8+ T cells from peripheral blood mononuclear cells, obtained after pregnancy. The TCR originated in a female donor in good health, enrolled as a control in a pregnancy study. CDR3 nucleotide sequence: TGTGCCAGCAGTTACGCGGGAGGGGAGACCCAGTACTTC. Protein sequence: CASSYAGGETQYF.